Presented here are 31 T cell receptor beta chains from one specimen sequenced in a study of T cell responses to AZD1222 COVID-19 vaccine. The repertoire was sequenced with immunoSEQ multiplex PCR; TCRdb's copy has only in-frame clones and lacks some. The sample lists roughly 110,000 clones; roughly 89% were seen once. Here the sequenced sample was peripheral blood, taken on day 0 of AZD1222 vaccination. The receptors derive from an adult in good health.

V is TRBV7-9 and J is TRBJ1-2; D may be TRBD1 (5 bases). The germline CDR1 and CDR2 sequences are SEHNR and FQNEAQ (reference sequence). The CDR3 runs to 13 residues. V gave up 5 bases and J gave up 3 bases, with 10 bases separating them. The CDR3 region is CASSHDRHYGYTF. As DNA, the CDR3 is TGTGCCAGCAGCCACGACAGACACTATGGCTACACCTTC.

This rearrangement joins TRBV9 to TRBJ2-7; 7 bases match TRBD1. The CDR3 length is 17 residues. The germline gives CDR1 SGDLS, CDR2 YYNGEE. Trimming removed 3 bases from V and 3 bases from J; junction bases left unmatched: 15. CDR3 DNA sequence: TGTGCCAGCAGCGCCAGCCCGTCGACAGGGTCGGTCTACGAGCAGTACTTC. Its protein is CASSASPSTGSVYEQYF.

The CDR3 nucleotides are TGTGCCAGCAGCGACCGGGACAGGGTTTCACCCCTCCACTTT. Translation: CASSDRDRVSPLHF. The V call is TRBV11-2, the J call TRBJ1-6; 9 nucleotides align to TRBD1. Unmatched junction bases numbered 5, after V lost 5 bases and J lost 9 bases. Germline CDR1 reads SGHAT; CDR2 reads FQNNGV. The CDR3 extends over 14 amino acids.

This chain links TRBV6-2 or TRBV6-3 with TRBJ2-5, with D perhaps being TRBD1 or TRBD2 (6 bases each). Between the trimmed V and J ends, which lost 2 bases and 1 base, there was a span of 14 bases. This CDR3 region has 16 residues. Germline V gene data show CDR1 as MNHEY and CDR2 as SVGEGT. The CDR3 nucleotides are TGTGCCAGCAGTTACCTGGGGGGCCCGGGCCAAGAGACCCAGTACTTC. Its translation: CASSYLGGPGQETQYF.

This chain uses TRBV4-3 with TRBJ2-7, with D maybe TRBD1 (5 bases). CDR1 and CDR2 (germline): LGHNA, YSLEER. The CDR3 consists of 14 residues. The V gene lost 2 bases and the J gene lost 2 bases, with 10 bases spanning the gap. The CDR3 DNA reads TGCGCCAGCAGCCAACAGGGCCGAACCTACGAGCAGTACTTC. Amino acid sequence: CASSQQGRTYEQYF.

This sequence joins TRBV5-1 and TRBJ2-1; the match to TRBD2 covers 14 bases. Losses at the gene ends were 7 bases for V and 9 bases for J; bases not matched to a gene: 12. CDR3 length: 16 residues. In germline, CDR1 is SGHRS, CDR2 YFSETQ. The CDR3 DNA reads TGCGCCAGCGTCCCGACTAGCGGGGGGGGATTGGGTGAGCAGTTCTTC. Its protein is CASVPTSGGGLGEQFF. Supplemented by reference TRBV5-1 and TRBJ2-1, the full variable domain reads KAGVTQTPRYLIKTRGQQVTLSCSPISGHRSVSWYQQTPGQGLQFLFEYFSETQRNKGNFPGRFSGRQFSNSRSEMNVSTLELGDSALYLCASVPTSGGGLGEQFFGPGTRLTVL.

This chain connects TRBV5-4 to TRBJ2-5; 7 bases fit TRBD2. CDR3 size: 16 residues. Germline loops: CDR1 SGHNT, CDR2 YYREEE (reference sequence). V lost 4 bases, J lost 8 bases, and 17 bases stayed unmatched. The CDR3: CASSPAGGGGFVTQYF. The CDR3 DNA follows: TGTGCCAGCAGCCCTGCCGGCGGGGGAGGTTTTGTAACCCAGTACTTC. The variable domain in full, completed from reference TRBV5-4 and TRBJ2-5, reads ETGVTQSPTHLIKTRGQQVTLRCSSQSGHNTVSWYQQALGQGPQFIFQYYREEENGRGNFPPRFSGLQFPNYSSELNVNALELDDSALYLCASSPAGGGGFVTQYFGPGTRLLVL.

The V call is TRBV10-3, the J call TRBJ2-7; perhaps D is TRBD1 or TRBD2 (6 bases each). Trimming took 6 bases from V and 2 from J, leaving 14 bases between them. The CDR3 is 14 amino acids. Germline V gene sequence: CDR1 ENHRY, CDR2 SYGVKD. CDR3 protein: CAIRGGTATYEQYF. Written as DNA, the CDR3 is TGTGCCATCAGGGGGGGCACAGCCACCTACGAGCAGTACTTC.

This chain links TRBV2 with TRBJ2-5; D remains ambiguous. CDR1 is SNHLY and CDR2 is FYNNEI in the germline V gene. This CDR3 spans 11 amino acids. V lost 9 bases to trimming and J lost 5 bases, with 10 bases between them. CDR3 in amino acids: CASHMRETQYF. CDR3 nucleotide sequence: TGTGCCAGTCACATGAGGGAGACCCAGTACTTC.

The CDR3 bases are TGTGCCATCAGTGATGGGACAGGGTCCTATGGCTACACCTTC. This encodes CAISDGTGSYGYTF. The V gene is TRBV10-3, the J gene TRBJ1-2, with 9 bases that match TRBD1. The germline V gene has CDR1 ENHRY and CDR2 SYGVKD. There are 14 residues in the CDR3. Trimming at V came to 3 bases and at J to 4 bases, leaving 3 bases not matched to a gene.

The V call is TRBV7-2, the J call TRBJ1-2; D perhaps matches TRBD1 (6 bases). In germline, CDR1 is SGHTA, CDR2 FQGNSA. Between the trimmed V and J ends, which lost 1 base and 7 bases, there was a span of 13 bases. The CDR3 sequence is 14 residues long. The CDR3 DNA follows: TGTGCCAGCAGCTTAGAGCACAGGGCGGGTGGCTACACCTTC. Protein: CASSLEHRAGGYTF.

The rearrangement links TRBV7-9 to TRBJ2-2; D not certain. V was pared by 1 base and J by 6 bases, with 6 bases between. Germline loops: CDR1 SEHNR, CDR2 FQNEAQ (reference sequence). The CDR3 contains 13 residues. CDR3 DNA: TGTGCCAGCAGCTTAGGAGAGCCCGGGGAGCTGTTTTTT. This sequence encodes CASSLGEPGELFF.

The chain couples TRBV3-1 (or the pseudogene TRBV3-2) to TRBJ1-1; possible D gene TRBD1, 6 bases. Trimming removed 4 bases from V and 6 bases from J, with 12 bases in between. The germline V gene has CDR1 LGHDT and CDR2 YNNKEL (reference sequence). The length of the CDR3 is 13 residues. CDR3 coding DNA: TGTGCCAGCAGCCCCGGATGGACAGCTGAAGCTTTCTTT. Protein: CASSPGWTAEAFF.

The chain carries TRBV7-9 and TRBJ1-1; a weak D match, TRBD1 (5 bases). Germline V gene lookup returns CDR1 SEHNR and CDR2 FQNEAQ (reference sequence). The ends were cut back, 4 bases at V and 0 bases at J, with 12 bases in the middle. This CDR3 spans 15 amino acids. CDR3 coding DNA: TGTGCCAGCAGCTCAAGACAGTCCATGAACACTGAAGCTTTCTTT. Protein sequence: CASSSRQSMNTEAFF.

This sequence joins TRBV7-2 and TRBJ2-7, with 8 bases aligning to TRBD1. With V trimmed by 1 base and J by 4 bases, 15 bases remained unmatched. Germline V gives CDR1 SGHTA, CDR2 FQGNSA. The CDR3 loop spans 18 amino acids. CDR3 in amino acids: CASSLVAGGQGAGYEQYF. In nucleotides, the CDR3 is TGTGCCAGCAGCTTAGTGGCAGGGGGGCAGGGGGCAGGGTACGAGCAGTACTTC.

This chain links TRBV5-1 with TRBJ2-1, with TRBD1 matching 8 bases. Germline CDR1 reads SGHRS; CDR2 reads YFSETQ. The V and J ends lost 4 bases and 3 bases, in that order; junction bases with no gene match: 12. The CDR3 is 17 amino acids. CDR3 in DNA: TGCGCCAGCAGCCTCGCGTTGCAGGGGGCATTCTACAATGAGCAGTTCTTC. Translation: CASSLALQGAFYNEQFF.

The chain has TRBV28 and TRBJ1-5; D might be TRBD1 (5 bases). Trimming removed 4 bases from V and 5 bases from J, with 6 bases in between. The CDR3 is 12 amino acids. CDR1 MDHEN and CDR2 SYDVKM come from the germline V gene. The CDR3 sequence is CASSSTDQPQHF. The CDR3 DNA reads as TGTGCCAGCAGTTCGACAGATCAGCCCCAGCATTTT.

The V call is TRBV30, the J call TRBJ2-2; 12 positions agree with TRBD2. The V segment lost 3 bases and the J segment 6 bases; nucleotides outside the gene matches: 2. Germline CDR1 reads GTSNPN; CDR2 reads SVGIG (reference sequence). This CDR3 has 14 residues. DNA for the CDR3: TGTGCCTGGAGGACTAGCGGGAGTTCCGGGGAGCTGTTTTTT. Amino acid sequence: CAWRTSGSSGELFF.

This chain uses TRBV4-2 with TRBJ1-1; tentative D call: TRBD1 (5 bases). The CDR3 contains 17 residues. The ends were cut back, 0 bases at V and 4 bases at J, with 18 bases in the middle. The V gene's germline CDR1 is LGHNA and CDR2 YNFKEQ. The CDR3 loop is CASSQEGTPHLGTEAFF. In nucleotides, the CDR3 is TGTGCCAGCAGCCAAGAAGGGACGCCTCATCTGGGCACTGAAGCTTTCTTT.

J is TRBJ1-1 and V is TRBV6-2 or TRBV6-3; perhaps TRBD1 as D (6 bases). The CDR3 length is 14 residues. Germline V lookup: CDR1 MNHEY, CDR2 SVGEGT. V was trimmed by 2 bases and J by 5 bases, leaving 12 bases between them. This CDR3 is CASSYARGRTEAFF. The CDR3 DNA follows: TGTGCCAGCAGTTACGCCAGGGGTCGGACTGAAGCTTTCTTT.

This chain uses TRBV19 with TRBJ1-3; a possible D gene is TRBD1 (5 bases). Looked up from germline, CDR1 is LNHDA and CDR2 is SQIVND (reference sequence). The CDR3 totals 14 residues. V gave up 6 bases and J gave up 1 base, with 10 bases separating them. CDR3 sequence (DNA): TGTGCCAGTAGGCACAGGTTTTCTGGAAACACCATATATTTT. Encoded protein: CASRHRFSGNTIYF.

CDR3 amino acids: CASSYGVEGSPLHF. The CDR3 bases are TGTGCCAGCAGTTACGGCGTGGAAGGTTCACCCCTCCACTTT. The gene calls are TRBV6-5 and TRBJ1-6; unclear D gene. The germline CDR1 and CDR2 sequences are MNHEY and SVGAGI. The CDR3 runs 14 residues. The ends were cut back, 2 bases at V and 9 bases at J, with 11 bases in the middle.

This clone has only a few counts. The chain employs TRBV29-1 and TRBJ1-3; no reliable D call. Trimming removed 7 bases from V and 0 bases from J, with 4 bases in between. The V gene's germline CDR1 is SQVTM and CDR2 ANQGSEA. The length of the CDR3 is 11 residues. CDR3 nucleotide sequence: TGCAGCGGCCACTCTGGAAACACCATATATTTT. Encoded protein: CSGHSGNTIYF.

This rearrangement joins TRBV7-2 to TRBJ2-2, with 8 bases fitting TRBD2. The ends lost 1 base at V and 4 bases at J; junction bases unmatched: 8. There are 17 residues in the CDR3. Germline assignment: CDR1 SGHTA and CDR2 FQGNSA. The CDR3 DNA is TGTGCCAGCAGCTTAGTCTCGGGGGGGGCTGGCACCGGGGAGCTGTTTTTT. It codes for CASSLVSGGAGTGELFF. Full variable domain (remainder filled in from reference TRBV7-2 and TRBJ2-2): GAGVSQSPSNKVTEKGKDVELRCDPISGHTALYWYRQSLGQGLEFLIYFQGNSAPDKSGLPSDRFSAERTGGSVSTLTIQRTQQEDSAVYLCASSLVSGGAGTGELFFGEGSRLTVL.

In nucleotides, the CDR3 is TGTGCCAGCAGGTCGGGACACACGAACACCGGGGAGCTGTTTTTT. Its protein product is CASRSGHTNTGELFF. The genes are TRBV5-5 and TRBJ2-2; tentatively, D is TRBD1 (6 bases). V gave up 5 bases and J gave up 0 bases, with 11 bases separating them. CDR3 length: 15 amino acids. The V gene's germline CDR1 is SGHKS and CDR2 YYEKEE (reference sequence).

The chain combines TRBV19 with TRBJ1-1; TRBD1 matches at 8 bases. CDR1 and CDR2 from the germline V gene are LNHDA and SQIVND (reference sequence). CDR3 length equals 15 residues. V lost 3 bases to trimming and J lost 3 bases; unmatched junction nucleotides: 6. CDR3 DNA sequence: TGTGCCAGTAGTATCTATGGGACAGGTGACACTGAAGCTTTCTTT. Translation gives CASSIYGTGDTEAFF.

This rearrangement joins TRBV6-5 to TRBJ1-1, with 7 bases aligning to TRBD1. The CDR3 has 13 amino acids. Germline lookup yields CDR1 MNHEY and CDR2 SVGAGI. Trimming took 6 bases from V and 3 from J; bases not matched to a gene: 4. CDR3 sequence reads: CASRHTGDTEAFF. CDR3 in DNA: TGTGCCAGCAGACACACAGGGGACACTGAAGCTTTCTTT.

This clone has a single count. The V and J genes are TRBV29-1 and TRBJ1-4, with a tentative D call TRBD1 (5 bases). Germline loops: CDR1 SQVTM, CDR2 ANQGSEA. The CDR3 consists of 12 residues. Trimming removed 4 bases from V and 7 bases from J, with 10 bases in between. CDR3 amino acids: CSVGRDGEKLFF. The CDR3 DNA follows: TGCAGCGTTGGACGGGACGGTGAAAAACTGTTTTTT.

This chain joins TRBV6-5 and TRBJ1-1; the D is unclear. This CDR3 comprises 12 residues. Per germline, CDR1 MNHEY and CDR2 SVGAGI. V gave up 7 bases and J gave up 0 bases, with 6 bases separating them. CDR3 DNA: TGTGCCAGCATCGGTGTGAACACTGAAGCTTTCTTT. The encoded protein is CASIGVNTEAFF.

The gene calls are TRBV11-2 and TRBJ2-3; 7 bases are a match to TRBD2. The germline gives CDR1 SGHAT, CDR2 FQNNGV. V shed 5 bases and J 5 bases; nucleotides not matched to a gene: 16. This CDR3 has 17 amino acids. CDR3 in DNA: TGTGCCAGCAGCCAATCTCTTCCGGACGGGAGGCGAGATACGCAGTATTTT. Its protein product is CASSQSLPDGRRDTQYF. The full variable domain, with the rest looked up from reference TRBV11-2 and TRBJ2-3, is EAGVAQSPRYKIIEKRQSVAFWCNPISGHATLYWYQQILGQGPKLLIQFQNNGVVDDSQLPKDRFSAERLKGVDSTLKIQPAKLEDSAVYLCASSQSLPDGRRDTQYFGPGTRLTVL.

The rearrangement uses TRBV12-3 or TRBV12-4 and TRBJ1-1; D is uncertain. This CDR3 is 13 amino acids long. The V and J ends lost 6 bases and 1 base respectively, with 9 bases between them. The CDR3 coding sequence is TGTGCCAGCAGCCCTACGGAGAACACTGAAGCTTTCTTT. Encoded protein: CASSPTENTEAFF.